This entry lists 8 T cell receptor beta chains sequenced from one sample in a study of shared clonotypes between healthy human individuals. TCRdb keeps only in-frame clones here, not all; method: immunoSEQ multiplex PCR. The sample lists roughly 490,000 clones; around three quarters were seen once. The sample was PBMCs. The receptors shown here come from a woman aged 35 to 49 in good health. Some clones in this sample may be carry-over from other donors' samples.

The chain has TRBV7-9 and TRBJ2-2, with TRBD1 as a possible D gene (6 bases). The ends were cut back, 2 bases at V and 6 bases at J, with 13 bases in the middle. The length of the CDR3 is 15 residues. Germline V gene lookup returns CDR1 SEHNR and CDR2 FQNEAQ (reference sequence). DNA for the CDR3: TGTGCCAGCAGCTTATCCCAACAGGGATCCGGGGAGCTGTTTTTT. It translates to CASSLSQQGSGELFF.

The V and J genes are TRBV28 and TRBJ2-1, with D possibly being TRBD1 (5 bases). Per germline, CDR1 MDHEN and CDR2 SYDVKM. The CDR3 is made up of 16 amino acids. V lost 1 base, J lost 7 bases, and 17 bases lay in between. Here the CDR3 DNA reads TGTGCCAGCAGTTTATCGGGCAGGGCAGTAGGTAATGAGCAGTTCTTC. Protein sequence: CASSLSGRAVGNEQFF.

This clone was picked up a small number of times. The chain recombines TRBV5-4 with TRBJ2-6; D is unresolved. This CDR3 is built from 15 residues. Germline values: CDR1 SGHNT, CDR2 YYREEE (reference sequence). The V end was cut by 4 bases, the J end by 4 bases, with 12 bases between. The CDR3 sequence: CASSGGIGGANVLTF. CDR3 in DNA: TGTGCCAGCAGCGGTGGGATTGGCGGGGCCAACGTCCTGACTTTC.

The chain combines TRBV7-6 with TRBJ1-5, with D possibly being TRBD1 (5 bases). CDR1 is SGHVS, CDR2 FNYEAQ, per germline. V was clipped by 1 base and J by 3 bases, with 13 bases between them. This CDR3 has 16 residues. CDR3: CASSLGGGFANQPQHF. The CDR3 nucleotides read TGTGCCAGCAGCTTAGGGGGCGGATTCGCCAATCAGCCCCAGCATTTT.

The V and J genes are TRBV5-1 and TRBJ1-1; possibly TRBD1 for D (6 bases). The CDR3 totals 14 residues. The ends were cut back, 4 bases at V and 4 bases at J, with 14 bases in the middle. Germline assignment: CDR1 SGHRS and CDR2 YFSETQ. The CDR3 reads CASSLGQPGTEAFF. CDR3 in DNA: TGCGCCAGCAGCCTCGGACAGCCGGGCACTGAAGCTTTCTTT. Full variable domain (missing parts from reference TRBV5-1 and TRBJ1-1): KAGVTQTPRYLIKTRGQQVTLSCSPISGHRSVSWYQQTPGQGLQFLFEYFSETQRNKGNFPGRFSGRQFSNSRSEMNVSTLELGDSALYLCASSLGQPGTEAFFGQGTRLTVV.

The V gene is TRBV4-2, the J gene TRBJ2-1; 12 nucleotides align to TRBD2. The germline gives CDR1 LGHNA, CDR2 YNFKEQ. With 2 bases clipped from V and 5 bases from J, the junction kept 1 base outside the gene matches. This CDR3 has 15 residues. The CDR3 DNA is TGTGCCAGCAGCCAAAGGACTAGCGGGAACAATGAGCAGTTCTTC. This sequence encodes CASSQRTSGNNEQFF.

This chain links TRBV9 with TRBJ2-1; the D gene is possibly TRBD2 (5 bases). This CDR3 has 14 amino acids. Trimming removed 1 base at V and 5 bases at J, with 10 bases between. Looked up from germline, CDR1 is SGDLS and CDR2 is YYNGEE. CDR3: CASSVRWEHNEQFF. CDR3 sequence (DNA): TGTGCCAGCAGCGTAAGGTGGGAGCACAATGAGCAGTTCTTC.

With respect to this clone: Mismatch with germline at one junction end may stem from a read error. V usage is TRBV7-7 and J usage is TRBJ2-5, with 8 bases that match TRBD1. This CDR3 comprises 15 residues. Per the germline V gene, CDR1 is SSHAT and CDR2 is FNYEAQ (reference sequence). CDR3 region: CASSFQQGVQETQYF. In DNA form, the CDR3 reads TGTGCTAGCAGCTTCCAACAGGGGGTACAAGAGACCCAGTACTTC.